The entry below describes one T cell receptor (beta chain). It lacks a known antigen. Base-call qualities are not available, and no considerably larger clone is one nucleotide away. These data belong to a study of blood T cell repertoires in COVID-19 (dated by TCRdb to about 2020). With respect to the entire study: Collaborator samples came from the United States, Italy and Spain and covered acute and convalescent phases of COVID-19. The material from the prospective study consisted of cDNA or gDNA derived from T cells, B-cell-depleted T cells, or PBMCs. Subjects who had been exposed to COVID-19, were actively infected with it, or had recovered from it provided the deeply sampled blood TCRbeta repertoires that made up the dataset. The repertoires were released in a freely available public database intended as a resource for research on the immune response to SARS-CoV-2. The samples were drawn from two sources: the first 160 participants of the ongoing ImmuneRACE study, and 950 to 1,500 subjects contributed by 6 global collaborators. A de-identified subject ID, COVID-19 status, age in years and sex were almost always included in the sample metadata. Where available, HLA class I and class II types were obtained from metadata supplied by the sample provider rather than from assay-based typing. Overall study outcomes, separate from this receptor: The amount of clinical and demographic metadata varied by source and participant and was provided uncurated.

Based on the germline V gene, the CDR1 and CDR2 sequences are SGHAT and FQNNGV. V is pared back by 5 bases and J by 5 bases, with 9 bases lying between the germline termini. The CDR3 covers 13 residues, taking in both the cysteine and the phenylalanine. CDR3 DNA only is kept here, 39 bases in frame from base 1. Collaborating institutions collected whole blood in K2EDTA tubes following their own protocols. Collaborator samples were shipped for TCRbeta analysis as frozen whole blood, isolated PBMCs, or DNA extracted from either sample type. TCRbeta CDR3 regions were amplified from genomic DNA using the immunoSEQ Assay, a bias-controlled multiplex PCR. The original pipeline was this. Nucleated cell counts per sample were estimated from amplification of reference gene primers within the assay. To quantify the absolute abundance of each unique TCRbeta CDR3 rearrangement, sequence reads were collapsed and filtered. For each sample, productive Simpson clonality was calculated as the square root of Simpson's diversity index across productive rearrangements. TCRdb re-hosts the immuneACCESS table, in-frame sequences only. Its copies lack some clones; in the studies checked, an unresolved V gene accounts for under half of them, and the cause for the rest is not known. D and trimming were read from the DNA, whereas the V and J calls and clone size are those reported in that table. The sample yields about 210,000 clones; almost 85% were counted once. Of the sample, over 9.5% is held by the ten largest clones.

The source material was peripheral blood. The clonotype originates from a woman in her thirties or forties with acute or convalescent COVID-19. Recombination linked TRBV11-2 to TRBJ2-2, with no confidently assigned D gene. CDR3 protein: CASSREFTGELFF. The sequenced DNA: TGTGCCAGCAGCCGCGAGTTTACCGGGGAGCTGTTTTTT.